These 6 T cell receptor beta chains were sequenced from one sample in a study of T cell repertoires in cytomegalovirus infection. A single record per CDR3 protein comes from TCRdb applying MiXCR to the reads. The sample carries 300,000 or so distinct CDR3 sequences, approximately 8.9% recorded once. The sequencing sample was made of PBMCs. The receptors originated from a human donor in good health (CMV status not recorded). Some clones in this sample may be carry-over from other donors' samples.

This clonotype came up many times. This chain joins TRBV7-6 and TRBJ2-1; D might be TRBD2 (5 bases). CDR3 size: 17 residues. Trimming cost V 4 bases and J 0 bases, with 16 bases left between them. CDR1 and CDR2 (germline): SGHVS, FNYEAQ. CDR3 in amino acids: CASSSTPGLSSYNEQFF. In DNA form, the CDR3 reads TGTGCCAGCAGCTCCACACCAGGACTCAGCTCCTACAATGAGCAGTTCTTC.

This clonotype was picked up many times. The V gene is TRBV12-3 or TRBV12-4, the J gene TRBJ1-1; the match to TRBD1 covers 8 bases. This CDR3 is built from 15 residues. Trimming cost V 5 bases and J 3 bases; bases outside gene matches: 8. The CDR3 region is CASSSRGRSDTEAFF. CDR3 nucleotides: TGTGCCAGCAGTAGCAGGGGGCGATCGGACACTGAAGCTTTCTTT.

As for this clonotype: Possible read error: a much larger clone is one base away. This chain uses TRBV28 with TRBJ1-2, with D unresolved. This CDR3 comprises 14 residues. Per the germline V gene, CDR1 is MDHEN and CDR2 is SYDVKM. Here the CDR3 reads CAGSFAGTNYGYTF. CDR3 in DNA: TGTGCCGGCAGTTTTGCCGGTACTAACTATGGCTACACCTTC.

This clonotype has a count of ten or more. The chain carries TRBV28 and TRBJ1-2; 10 nucleotides match TRBD1. Germline lookup yields CDR1 MDHEN and CDR2 SYDVKM. V trimming: 5 bases; J trimming: 4 bases; junction bases outside the gene matches: 25. The CDR3 is 21 amino acids. CDR3 sequence (DNA): TGTGCCAGCAGTCCCCTTATGATAGGCAGGGACAGGGGCAACTACGCCTATGGCTACACCTTC. This codes for CASSPLMIGRDRGNYAYGYTF.

V gene TRBV4-2 combines with J gene TRBJ2-5, with TRBD2 matching 14 bases. This CDR3 contains 16 residues. Germline V gene sequence: CDR1 LGHNA, CDR2 YNFKEQ. V gave up 5 bases and J gave up 6 bases; unmatched junction bases: 8. Written as DNA, the CDR3 is TGTGCCAGCAGCTTCCAGACTAGCGGGGGGGCTCAGACCCAGTACTTC. Its translation is CASSFQTSGGAQTQYF.

Ten or more counts support this clonotype. The chain combines TRBV20-1 with TRBJ1-5; D perhaps matches TRBD1 (5 bases). The CDR3 is 15 residues long. The V and J ends lost 7 bases and 0 bases respectively, with 16 bases between them. The germline V gene has CDR1 DFQATT and CDR2 SNEGSKA (reference sequence). CDR3 bases: TGCAGTGTCGGGGCAGGAGCTAATAGCAATCAGCCCCAGCATTTT. Residues: CSVGAGANSNQPQHF.